Presented here are 20 T cell receptor beta chains from one specimen sequenced in a study of shared clonotypes between healthy human individuals. The data were produced by immunoSEQ multiplex PCR, yet TCRdb's version contains in-frame clones alone and is incomplete. Of 2 million to 3 million clones listed, approximately 93% were seen once; the top ten hold approximately 0.35%. Sequencing input: naive CD4+ T cells from PBMCs. Subset in this sample: CD45RA+ positively selected. These receptor sequences come from a man aged 18 to 30 in good health. Some clones in this sample may be carry-over from other donors' samples.

Worth noting for this clone: Other DNA sequences from this sample encode an identical CDR3 as well. The CDR3 DNA reads as TGTGCCAGCAGCTTATCGGGGAATGAGCAGTTCTTC. Encoded protein: CASSLSGNEQFF. This chain joins TRBV7-3 and TRBJ2-1, with D perhaps matching TRBD2 (5 bases). V dropped 2 bases and J dropped 7 bases, with 6 bases sitting between them. Germline V CDR1 and CDR2: SGHTA, FQGTGA. CDR3 length: 12 amino acids.

The chain joins TRBV9 to TRBJ1-4, with D unclear. Looked up from germline, CDR1 is SGDLS and CDR2 is YYNGEE. The length of the CDR3 is 16 residues. The V end was cut by 4 bases, the J end by 6 bases, with 19 bases between. CDR3 in amino acids: CASSPLSGAGDEKLFF. CDR3 nucleotide sequence: TGTGCCAGCAGCCCTTTATCAGGAGCGGGTGATGAAAAACTGTTTTTT.

This clone was seen a single time. V usage is TRBV4-1 and J usage is TRBJ1-3; TRBD1 matches at 7 bases. Germline V gene data show CDR1 as MGHRA and CDR2 as YSYEKL. Germline trimming cut 6 bases from V and 0 bases from J; bases unmatched to any gene: 5. This CDR3 is built from 15 residues. CDR3 amino acids: CASSRYRGSGNTIYF. CDR3 DNA: TGCGCCAGCAGTCGCTACAGGGGCTCTGGAAACACCATATATTTT.

The chain couples TRBV4-2 to TRBJ2-3; 7 nucleotides line up with TRBD2. The CDR3 loop spans 16 amino acids. Trimming at V came to 4 bases and at J to 2 bases, leaving 9 bases not matched to a gene. Germline CDR1 reads LGHNA; CDR2 reads YNFKEQ. The CDR3 sequence is CASSRELAPNTDTQYF. In DNA form, the CDR3 reads TGTGCCAGCAGCCGAGAACTAGCGCCGAACACAGATACGCAGTATTTT.

V gene TRBV9 combines with J gene TRBJ1-4, with D maybe TRBD1 (5 bases). The CDR3 covers 16 residues. The germline CDR1 and CDR2 sequences are SGDLS and YYNGEE. Trimming stripped 4 bases from V and 8 bases from J, with 21 bases between. The CDR3 DNA sequence: TGTGCCAGCAGCTCTATGCGGGACGGCCCCTACGAAAAACTGTTTTTT. This encodes CASSSMRDGPYEKLFF. Together with reference TRBV9 and TRBJ1-4, the CDR3 gives the full variable domain: DSGVTQTPKHLITATGQRVTLRCSPRSGDLSVYWYQQSLDQGLQFLIQYYNGEERAKGNILERFSAQQFPDLHSELNLSSLELGDSALYFCASSSMRDGPYEKLFFGSGTQLSVL.

The rearrangement links TRBV7-2 to TRBJ2-1; 7 bases fit TRBD1. The CDR3 sequence is 13 residues long. The germline gives CDR1 SGHTA, CDR2 FQGNSA. V shed 5 bases, J shed 10 bases, and the junction held 8 bases outside the gene matches. In DNA, the CDR3 is TGTGCCAGCAGCCGCCGAGGGGGCCGGGAGCAGTTCTTC. Its translation is CASSRRGGREQFF.

The chain uses TRBV7-6 and TRBJ2-6; a weak D match, TRBD2 (6 bases). The CDR3 loop spans 16 amino acids. Per germline, CDR1 SGHVS and CDR2 FNYEAQ. Trimming cost V 1 base and J 3 bases, with 10 bases left between them. The CDR3 sequence is CASSLVPGDGANVLTF. CDR3 DNA: TGTGCCAGCAGCTTAGTGCCGGGAGATGGGGCCAACGTCCTGACTTTC.

This sequence joins TRBV21-1 and TRBJ2-7; no check of the table's D call, TRBD1, against the DNA was made. TRBV21-1 is flagged as a pseudogene. The CDR3 sequence is 15 residues long. The CDR3 loop is CASSNRDRFFYEQYF. In DNA form, the CDR3 reads TGTGCCAGCAGCAATCGAGACAGGTTCTTCTACGAGCAGTACTTC.

Of note for this clone: A much larger clone lies a single base off, so this may be a read error. CDR3 protein: CASSRLAGGYNEQFF. In nucleotides, the CDR3 is TGCGCCAGCAGCAGACTAGCGGGAGGCTACAATGAGCAGTTCTTC. V and J are TRBV5-1 and TRBJ2-1; TRBD2 agrees at 13 bases. Germline loops: CDR1 SGHRS, CDR2 YFSETQ. The CDR3 contains 15 residues. V lost 4 bases, J lost 3 bases, and 1 base stayed unmatched.

The rearrangement uses TRBV4-3 and TRBJ1-2; D gene ambiguous. V gave up 0 bases and J gave up 7 bases, with 15 bases separating them. CDR1 and CDR2 from the germline V gene are LGHNA and YSLEER. This CDR3 spans 15 amino acids. The CDR3: CASSQESSTLGGYTF. DNA of the CDR3: TGCGCCAGCAGCCAAGAAAGTTCTACCCTTGGTGGCTACACCTTC.

This chain uses TRBV5-4 with TRBJ2-7; perhaps TRBD2 as D (6 bases). The CDR3 is made up of 14 amino acids. The germline gives CDR1 SGHNT, CDR2 YYREEE (reference sequence). The ends were cut back, 4 bases at V and 2 bases at J, with 13 bases in the middle. The CDR3 sequence: CASSLRDLPYEQYF. In DNA, the CDR3 is TGTGCCAGCAGCCTCCGGGACTTACCCTACGAGCAGTACTTC.

This chain joins TRBV7-2 and TRBJ2-7; 10 nucleotides align to TRBD1. The length of the CDR3 is 15 residues. Per germline, CDR1 SGHTA and CDR2 FQGNSA. The V segment lost 1 base and the J segment 4 bases; nucleotides outside the gene matches: 4. The CDR3 DNA is TGTGCCAGCAGCTTAGTCGACAGGGGGCTGTACGAGCAGTACTTC. It translates to CASSLVDRGLYEQYF.

The rearrangement links TRBV7-3 to TRBJ2-1; 10 bases line up with TRBD2. Germline V gives CDR1 SGHTA, CDR2 FQGTGA. The CDR3 runs to 14 residues. J was trimmed by 8 bases and V by 1 base; bases with no gene match: 2. For the CDR3, the DNA is TGTGCCAGCAGCTTAAGCCTAGCGGGAGATGAGCAGTTCTTC. Its translation: CASSLSLAGDEQFF.

This clone showed up just once. The J gene is TRBJ2-3, the V gene TRBV14; D is ambiguous. Germline V gives CDR1 SGHDN, CDR2 FVKESK. The CDR3 consists of 19 residues. V lost 0 bases to trimming and J lost 3 bases, with 22 bases between them. The CDR3 loop is CASSQDPQVFALWTDTQYF. For the CDR3, the DNA is TGTGCCAGCAGCCAAGATCCGCAGGTCTTCGCTTTATGGACAGATACGCAGTATTTT.

J is TRBJ1-1 and V is TRBV28; D ambiguous. CDR1 is MDHEN, CDR2 SYDVKM, per germline. This CDR3 region has 13 residues. V was shortened by 7 bases and J by 5 bases, with 14 bases between the two germline ends. CDR3 loop: CASNPPARTEAFF. CDR3 DNA sequence: TGTGCCAGCAACCCCCCCGCGAGGACTGAAGCTTTCTTT.

The rearrangement uses TRBV7-2 and TRBJ2-7; TRBD1 agrees at 9 bases. Trimming removed 5 bases from V and 5 bases from J; junction bases left unmatched: 7. CDR1 is SGHTA and CDR2 is FQGNSA in the germline V gene. The CDR3 runs 14 residues. In DNA, the CDR3 is TGTGCCAGCAGCCGGACAGGGGTCCTGGACGAGCAGTACTTC. It encodes CASSRTGVLDEQYF.

The CDR3 DNA reads TGTGCCAGCAGCTATGGTCGGGGGGCGAGAGAAGCTTTCTTT. Translating it yields CASSYGRGAREAFF. The chain combines TRBV7-8 with TRBJ1-1; possible D gene TRBD1, 6 bases. V was cut by 4 bases and J by 8 bases, with 17 bases left in between. This CDR3 spans 14 amino acids. Germline CDR1 reads SGHVS; CDR2 reads FQNEAQ.

The chain links TRBV5-8 to TRBJ2-2, with a tentative D call TRBD1 (5 bases). The germline V gene encodes CDR1 SGHTS and CDR2 YDEGEE. V was shortened by 9 bases and J by 2 bases, with 17 bases between the two germline ends. This CDR3 is built from 15 residues. In DNA form, the CDR3 reads TGTGCCACCAAGGGGTGGGCAGGAAACACCGGGGAGCTGTTTTTT. This sequence encodes CATKGWAGNTGELFF.

The V call is TRBV2, the J call TRBJ2-5; 9 bases match TRBD2. Germline V gene sequence: CDR1 SNHLY, CDR2 FYNNEI. The length of the CDR3 is 14 residues. V lost 5 bases, J lost 2 bases, and 3 bases stayed unmatched. The CDR3 is CASSRTSEQETQYF. The CDR3 bases are TGTGCCAGCAGTCGGACTAGCGAACAAGAGACCCAGTACTTC.

The rearrangement uses TRBV9 and TRBJ2-1; D may match TRBD1 or TRBD2 (5 bases each). V was shortened by 0 bases and J by 8 bases, with 18 bases between the two germline ends. The length of the CDR3 is 16 residues. The germline CDR1 and CDR2 sequences are SGDLS and YYNGEE. The CDR3 nucleotides are TGTGCCAGCAGCGTAGCCACCGGGACGGCCCAGCATGAGCAGTTCTTC. Its protein product is CASSVATGTAQHEQFF.